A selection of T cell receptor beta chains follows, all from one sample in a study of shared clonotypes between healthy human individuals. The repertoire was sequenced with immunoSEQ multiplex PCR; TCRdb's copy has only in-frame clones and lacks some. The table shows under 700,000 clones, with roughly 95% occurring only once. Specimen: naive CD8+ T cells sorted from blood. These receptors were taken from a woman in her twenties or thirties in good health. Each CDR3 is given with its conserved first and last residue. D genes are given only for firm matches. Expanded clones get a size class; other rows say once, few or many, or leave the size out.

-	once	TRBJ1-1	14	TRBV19	CASSIDQGGTEAFF	TGTGCCAGTAGTATAGATCAGGGTGGCACTGAAGCTTTCTTT
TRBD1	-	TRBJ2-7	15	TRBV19	CASSLGQGVGYEQYF	TGTGCCAGTAGTTTGGGACAGGGGGTTGGCTACGAGCAGTACTTC
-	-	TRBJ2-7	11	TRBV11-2	CASRRDSEQYF	TGTGCCAGCAGGCGGGACTCCGAGCAGTACTTC
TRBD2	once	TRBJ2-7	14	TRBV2	CASSETREGYEQYF	TGTGCCAGCAGTGAGACGCGGGAGGGCTACGAGCAGTACTTC
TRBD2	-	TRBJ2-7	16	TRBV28	CASSNKGLAGEREQYF	TGTGCCAGCAGCAACAAGGGACTAGCGGGAGAACGCGAGCAGTACTTC
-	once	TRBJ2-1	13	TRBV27	CASSHTGGNEQFF	TGTGCCAGCAGTCACACAGGAGGAAATGAGCAGTTCTTC
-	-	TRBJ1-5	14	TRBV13	CASSLGPRNQPQHF	TGTGCCAGCAGCTTGGGACCGAGAAATCAGCCCCAGCATTTT
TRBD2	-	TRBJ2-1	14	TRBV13	CASAGTSDMNEQFF	TGTGCCTCAGCCGGGACTAGCGATATGAATGAGCAGTTCTTC
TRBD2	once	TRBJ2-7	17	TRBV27	CASTLEGPAGGHYEQYF	TGTGCCAGCACCCTAGAGGGGCCAGCGGGAGGGCACTACGAGCAGTACTTC
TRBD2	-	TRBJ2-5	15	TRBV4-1	CASSQRAGLQETQYF	TGCGCCAGCAGCCAACGAGCGGGGCTCCAAGAGACCCAGTACTTC
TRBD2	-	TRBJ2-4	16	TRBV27	CASSLAAGLAKNIQYF	TGTGCCAGCAGTCTGGCAGCGGGACTAGCCAAAAACATTCAGTACTTC
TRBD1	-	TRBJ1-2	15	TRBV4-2	CASSHPGQGWDGYTF	TGTGCCAGCAGCCATCCCGGACAGGGGTGGGATGGCTACACCTTC
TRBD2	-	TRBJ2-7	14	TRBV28	CASSLTSGSIEQYF	TGTGCCAGCAGCTTGACTAGCGGGAGCATCGAGCAGTACTTC
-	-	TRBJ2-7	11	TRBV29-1	CSVNGGSEQYF	TGCAGCGTTAATGGAGGTAGCGAGCAGTACTTC
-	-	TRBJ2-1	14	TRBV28	CASSLSALGDEQFF	TGTGCCAGCAGTTTATCAGCGTTGGGAGATGAGCAGTTCTTC
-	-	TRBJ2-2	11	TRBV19	CASSIIGELFF	TGTGCCAGTAGTATCATCGGGGAGCTGTTTTTT
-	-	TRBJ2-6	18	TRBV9	CASSLLGGLSSGANVLTF	TGTGCCAGCAGCTTACTTGGGGGACTTTCCTCTGGGGCCAACGTCCTGACTTTC
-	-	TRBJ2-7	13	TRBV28	CASNRVLNYEQYF	TGTGCCAGCAACAGGGTCCTAAACTACGAGCAGTACTTC
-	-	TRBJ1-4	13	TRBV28	CASSFRMGEKLFF	TGTGCCAGCAGTTTCAGGATGGGTGAAAAACTGTTTTTT
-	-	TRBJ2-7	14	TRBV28	CASSFTGSSYEQYF	TGTGCCAGCAGTTTTACAGGGAGCTCCTACGAGCAGTACTTC
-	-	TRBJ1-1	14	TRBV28	CASSSTTANTEAFF	TGTGCCAGCAGTTCGACGACAGCGAACACTGAAGCTTTCTTT
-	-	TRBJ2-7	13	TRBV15	CATRKQSSYEQYF	TGTGCCACCCGGAAACAGTCCTCCTACGAGCAGTACTTC
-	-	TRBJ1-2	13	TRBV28	CASSLSGTYGYTF	TGTGCCAGCAGTTTAAGCGGGACCTATGGCTACACCTTC